This T cell receptor beta chain was found in a study of blood T cell repertoires in COVID-19. About the research overall: Acute-phase and convalescent COVID-19 samples originated in the United States, Italy and Spain.

V shed 3 bases and J 1 base; nucleotides not matched to a gene: 4. CDR3 length equals 15 residues. Per the germline V gene, CDR1 is KGHSH and CDR2 is LQKENI. Participant age was roughly 18 to 90 years, and participants resided in about 25 US areas. Assignment of participants to cohorts was predicated upon participant-reported clinical history. Original handling: Amplification with reference gene primers provided the estimates of nucleated cell counts. Data came from immunoSEQ multiplex PCR; TCRdb stores just in-frame clones and leaves some out. Clone size and the V and J calls come from that table; the DNA yielded D and trimming. There are some 330,000 clones in the sample; around 90% occur only once, and about 18% lies in the top ten.

This clonotype was sampled from a woman aged 25-40 years who had recovered from COVID-19. The chain has TRBV18 and TRBJ2-3, with 7 bases lining up with TRBD1. The specimen was PBMCs or T cells enriched from blood (not recorded which). The CDR3 DNA reads TGTGCCAGCTCACCGACAGGGCAGGGCACAGATACGCAGTATTTT. Its protein is CASSPTGQGTDTQYF. The whole variable domain, filled in from reference TRBV18 and TRBJ2-3, reads NAGVMQNPRHLVRRRGQEARLRCSPMKGHSHVYWYRQLPEEGLKFMVYLQKENIIDESGMPKERFSAEFPKEGPSILRIQQVVRGDSAAYFCASSPTGQGTDTQYFGPGTRLTVL.